The 9 T cell receptor beta chains presented below share a single source sample, sequenced in a study of Ad26.COV2.S vaccination and SARS-CoV-2 variants. Libraries were prepared by immunoSEQ multiplex PCR; TCRdb keeps only in-frame clonotypes and omits some of them. The table has 440,000 or so clones, around 92% seen once. Treatment defined: some 19 received Ad26.COV2.S at low or high dose, single or two shots; 5 received placebo; per-sample allocation not given. Specimen acquisition occurred on day 63 following the initial vaccine or placebo injection. Sequencing used peripheral blood, obtained in a trial of Ad26.COV2.S vaccine versus placebo. The receptors here all came from a person aged 18-60 years who received the Ad26.COV2.S COVID-19 vaccine or a placebo.

The V gene is TRBV7-2, the J gene TRBJ1-1; TRBD1 matches at 10 bases. Per germline, CDR1 SGHTA and CDR2 FQGNSA. The V segment lost 1 base and the J segment 1 base; nucleotides outside the gene matches: 9. The CDR3 consists of 18 residues. The CDR3 here is CASSLGTGTGERNTEAFF. The CDR3 coding sequence is TGTGCCAGCAGCTTAGGGACCGGGACAGGGGAAAGGAACACTGAAGCTTTCTTT.

The rearrangement links TRBV6-2 or TRBV6-3 to TRBJ1-2, with 8 bases matching TRBD1. The CDR3 covers 14 residues. J was trimmed by 5 bases and V by 2 bases; bases with no gene match: 4. The germline gives CDR1 MNHEY, CDR2 SVGEGT. The DNA of the CDR3 is TGTGCCAGCAGTTACGTCAGGGGGCATTATGGCTACACCTTC. Its protein is CASSYVRGHYGYTF.

Note on this clone: Other nucleotide sequences in the sample specify the same CDR3. The rearrangement links TRBV24-1 to TRBJ1-5; unclear D gene. Trimming stripped 4 bases from V and 4 bases from J, with 4 bases between. CDR3 length: 12 amino acids. The V gene's germline CDR1 is KGHDR and CDR2 SFDVKD. Here the CDR3 DNA reads TGTGCCACCAGTGACAGTAATCAGCCCCAGCATTTT. It codes for CATSDSNQPQHF.

The chain employs TRBV5-4 and TRBJ1-1; the D is unclear. V was trimmed by 0 bases and J by 5 bases, leaving 8 bases between them. The CDR3 length is 13 residues. CDR1 and CDR2 (germline): SGHNT, YYREEE (reference sequence). The CDR3 protein is CASSLVEGTEAFF. CDR3 DNA: TGTGCCAGCAGCTTGGTGGAGGGAACTGAAGCTTTCTTT. The complete variable domain, with remaining parts taken from reference TRBV5-4 and TRBJ1-1, reads ETGVTQSPTHLIKTRGQQVTLRCSSQSGHNTVSWYQQALGQGPQFIFQYYREEENGRGNFPPRFSGLQFPNYSSELNVNALELDDSALYLCASSLVEGTEAFFGQGTRLTVV.

The genes are TRBV10-2 and TRBJ2-3; no clear D. Looked up from germline, CDR1 is WSHSY and CDR2 is SAAADI. The CDR3 contains 14 residues. V lost 7 bases and J 0 bases, leaving 11 bases between the germline ends. CDR3 loop: CASTTFSSTDTQYF. The CDR3 bases are TGCGCCAGCACCACTTTTTCTAGCACAGATACGCAGTATTTT.

This chain connects TRBV6-5 to TRBJ1-5, with no clear D. CDR1 and CDR2 (germline): MNHEY, SVGAGI. There are 13 residues in the CDR3. Deletions cut 7 bases from V and 1 base from J, with 8 bases between. DNA for the CDR3: TGTGCCAGCATGAGAGACAGCAATCAGCCCCAGCATTTT. Its translation: CASMRDSNQPQHF.

This rearrangement joins TRBV2 to TRBJ1-2; a weak D match, TRBD1 (6 bases). The CDR3 sequence is 16 residues long. The V and J ends lost 0 bases and 4 bases respectively, with 15 bases between them. The germline V gene has CDR1 SNHLY and CDR2 FYNNEI. The CDR3 sequence is CASSEADEGVAYGYTF. The CDR3 bases are TGTGCCAGCAGTGAAGCGGACGAGGGGGTAGCCTATGGCTACACCTTC. The full variable domain, completed using reference TRBV2 and TRBJ1-2, is EPEVTQTPSHQVTQMGQEVILRCVPISNHLYFYWYRQILGQKVEFLVSFYNNEISEKSEIFDDQFSVERPDGSNFTLKIRSTKLEDSAMYFCASSEADEGVAYGYTFGSGTRLTVV.

The CDR3 spells CASSFMDRASNQPQHF. In DNA form, the CDR3 reads TGTGCCAGCAGTTTCATGGACAGGGCTAGCAATCAGCCCCAGCATTTT. The chain combines TRBV27 with TRBJ1-5, with 8 bases aligning to TRBD1. Trimming removed 3 bases from V and 0 bases from J; junction bases left unmatched: 4. The CDR3 extends over 16 amino acids. Per germline, CDR1 MNHEY and CDR2 SMNVEV (reference sequence).

This chain joins TRBV5-5 and TRBJ2-7; D unclear. This CDR3 is 16 amino acids long. Germline V gene lookup returns CDR1 SGHKS and CDR2 YYEKEE (reference sequence). The V end was cut by 0 bases, the J end by 7 bases, with 20 bases between. The CDR3 DNA reads TGTGCCAGCAGCTTGGTTTCGGGTGTGGACCTGGGGGAGCAGTACTTC. It translates to CASSLVSGVDLGEQYF.